The rows below give T cell receptor beta chains drawn from one sample of a study of blood T cell repertoires in COVID-19. Some clones are missing from TCRdb's copy, which holds only in-frame ones; the method was immunoSEQ multiplex PCR. Here the sample spans about 370,000 clones, 89% being singletons. The sample comprised peripheral blood. Every receptor here comes from a woman aged 25 to 39 with COVID-19, enrolled during active disease. The CDR3 runs from the conserved cysteine through the conserved F or W. A D gene is named only where the DNA matches it firmly. The size entry is marked missing in some rows and otherwise reads once, few, many or a size class.

j_call d_call v_call cdr3_length clone_size cdr3_aa cdr3_nt
TRBJ2-2 . TRBV6-2/TRBV6-3 15 . CASSYGVTATGELFF TGTGCCAGCAGTTACGGAGTGACCGCGACCGGGGAGCTGTTTTTT
TRBJ1-1 . TRBV27 14 . CASSSRDTRLEAFF TGTGCCAGCAGTTCTCGGGACACTCGACTTGAAGCTTTCTTT
TRBJ2-1 TRBD2 TRBV19 20 . CASSMTLTGAGLAVSNEQFF TGTGCCAGTAGTATGACTCTGACAGGCGCCGGACTAGCGGTTTCCAATGAGCAGTTCTTC
TRBJ1-1 . TRBV27 14 . CASSRNTVVSEAFF TGTGCCAGCAGTCGGAATACAGTGGTCTCTGAAGCTTTCTTT
TRBJ2-1 . TRBV25-1 10 . CARLRDEQFF TGTGCCAGGCTGAGGGATGAGCAGTTCTTC
TRBJ2-1 TRBD2 TRBV9 16 . CASSVEVGLAGNEQFF TGTGCCAGCAGCGTAGAGGTGGGACTAGCGGGGAATGAGCAGTTCTTC
TRBJ2-3 . TRBV11-3 14 . CASSSASAADTQYF TGTGCCAGCAGCTCCGCTAGCGCCGCAGATACGCAGTATTTT
TRBJ2-5 TRBD2 TRBV6-2/TRBV6-3 16 . CASSIGLAGGVETQYF TGTGCCAGCAGTATAGGACTAGCGGGAGGGGTGGAGACCCAGTACTTC
TRBJ1-4 TRBD1 TRBV6-5 15 . CASSRGTGGREKLFF TGTGCCAGCAGCCGGGGGACAGGGGGTAGGGAAAAACTGTTTTTT
TRBJ1-6 . TRBV19 19 . CASSIGRQAFHSYNSPLHF TGTGCCAGTAGTATCGGTCGACAGGCGTTCCACTCCTATAATTCACCCCTCCACTTT
TRBJ1-2 . TRBV6-5 15 . CASTPSRRRPYGYTF TGTGCCAGCACTCCTTCGAGACGGCGGCCCTATGGCTACACCTTC
TRBJ2-1 . TRBV28 14 . CASSSPGLGGEQFF TGTGCCAGCAGCTCCCCTGGGCTGGGAGGTGAGCAGTTCTTC
TRBJ2-2 TRBD1 TRBV7-2 16 . CASSFPGQGATGELFF TGTGCCAGCAGCTTTCCTGGACAGGGGGCCACCGGGGAGCTGTTTTTT
TRBJ1-2 . TRBV7-2 15 . CASSQGAGEGYGYTF TGTGCCAGCAGCCAAGGGGCAGGGGAGGGCTATGGCTACACCTTC
TRBJ2-1 TRBD2 TRBV6-6 15 . CASSYEAGGPDEQFF TGTGCCAGCAGTTACGAAGCGGGGGGGCCCGATGAGCAGTTCTTC
TRBJ1-2 . TRBV24-1 14 . CATSEPTTNYGYTF TGTGCCACCAGTGAACCTACTACTAACTATGGCTACACCTTC
TRBJ2-2 . TRBV4-2 17 . CASSQDPPQVSAGELFF TGTGCCAGCAGCCAAGATCCTCCCCAGGTATCAGCCGGGGAGCTGTTTTTT
TRBJ1-4 . TRBV7-8 14 few CASSPRLTDEKLFF TGTGCCAGCAGCCCTCGGTTAACTGATGAAAAACTGTTTTTT
TRBJ2-1 . TRBV4-3 15 few CASSPRIARGNEQFF TGCGCCAGCAGCCCAAGAATCGCCAGGGGAAATGAGCAGTTCTTC
TRBJ1-1 . TRBV10-3 13 once CAITTRGNTEAFF TGTGCCATAACAACCAGGGGAAACACTGAAGCTTTCTTT
TRBJ2-2 TRBD1 TRBV5-1 16 . CASSVTGGRRTGELFF TGCGCCAGCAGCGTCACAGGGGGAAGAAGGACCGGGGAGCTGTTTTTT
TRBJ2-1 . TRBV13 14 . CASSLGRGITEQFF TGTGCCAGCAGCTTAGGCCGGGGGATCACTGAGCAGTTCTTC
TRBJ1-2 TRBD1 TRBV5-1 17 . CASSLGDRGHVRYGYTF TGCGCCAGCAGCTTGGGGGACAGGGGACACGTACGCTATGGCTACACCTTC
TRBJ1-1 . TRBV12-3/TRBV12-4 12 . CASRPPDSEAFF TGTGCCAGCAGACCCCCGGACAGTGAAGCTTTCTTT
TRBJ1-1 . TRBV6-5 15 . CASRRGARRVPEAFF TGTGCCAGCAGACGGGGGGCCCGGCGCGTACCTGAAGCTTTCTTT
TRBJ1-1 . TRBV27 14 . CASSIARGRTEAFF TGTGCCAGCAGCATAGCGCGGGGTCGAACTGAAGCTTTCTTT
TRBJ2-2 . TRBV5-4 12 . CASSLAGGELFF TGTGCCAGCAGCTTGGCCGGGGGGGAGCTGTTTTTT
TRBJ2-1 TRBD2 TRBV11-3 16 once CASSTGAGEGYNEQFF TGTGCCAGCAGCACCGGAGCGGGGGAGGGCTACAATGAGCAGTTCTTC
TRBJ2-4 TRBD1 TRBV19 12 . CASREVTGAIYF TGTGCCAGTAGGGAGGTAACAGGGGCTATTTACTTC
TRBJ2-1 TRBD2 TRBV19 15 . CASSTRTSGAREQFF TGTGCCAGTAGTACCCGGACTAGCGGGGCTAGAGAGCAGTTCTTC
TRBJ2-6 . TRBV5-1 16 . CASSLSQGSGANVLTF TGCGCCAGCAGCTTGTCACAGGGCTCTGGGGCCAACGTCCTGACTTTC
TRBJ2-2 TRBD2 TRBV15 17 . CATSRSLGEGPAGELFF TGTGCCACCAGCAGATCCCTAGGGGAGGGGCCCGCCGGGGAGCTGTTTTTT
TRBJ1-2 TRBD1 TRBV2 14 . CASSQQGTGDGYTF TGTGCCAGCAGTCAACAAGGCACAGGGGATGGCTACACCTTC
TRBJ1-1 . TRBV11-2 13 . CASSSNARVEAFF TGTGCCAGCAGCTCCAATGCGCGTGTTGAAGCTTTCTTT
TRBJ1-1 . TRBV28 12 . CAIQRQNTEAFF TGTGCCATACAAAGACAGAACACTGAAGCTTTCTTT
TRBJ1-1 TRBD1 TRBV6-2/TRBV6-3 15 . CASSSPATGGTEAFF TGTGCCAGCAGTTCACCGGCGACAGGGGGCACTGAAGCTTTCTTT
TRBJ1-5 . TRBV9 13 few CASSVGDGQPQHF TGTGCCAGCAGCGTAGGTGATGGCCAGCCCCAGCATTTT
TRBJ1-5 TRBD1 TRBV19 16 . CASRDRGVYSNQPQHF TGTGCCAGTAGAGACAGGGGGGTCTATAGCAATCAGCCCCAGCATTTT
TRBJ2-1 . TRBV7-6 18 . CASSPTGIPSGSGYEQFF TGTGCCAGCAGCCCGACAGGGATCCCCAGCGGGAGTGGCTATGAGCAGTTCTTC
TRBJ1-1 . TRBV6-5 13 . CASRWGYNTEAFF TGTGCCAGCCGTTGGGGCTATAACACTGAAGCTTTCTTT
TRBJ1-3 . TRBV9 17 . CASSAAPQGLSGNTIYF TGTGCCAGCAGCGCAGCCCCACAGGGTCTCTCTGGAAACACCATATATTTT
TRBJ2-3 TRBD2 TRBV5-1 14 . CASSLAGSTDTQYF TGCGCCAGCAGCTTAGCGGGGAGCACAGATACGCAGTATTTT
TRBJ2-5 TRBD2 TRBV10-3 15 . CAISGTSGRQETQYF TGTGCCATCAGCGGGACTAGCGGGAGACAAGAGACCCAGTACTTC
TRBJ2-5 . TRBV7-8 15 . CASSLQRGGRETQYF TGTGCCAGCAGCCTACAAAGGGGGGGTCGGGAGACCCAGTACTTC
TRBJ2-3 TRBD1 TRBV10-1 18 . CASSDGREGGAGSDTQYF TGCGCCAGCAGTGATGGGAGAGAAGGGGGCGCGGGTTCAGATACGCAGTATTTT
TRBJ1-2 TRBD1 TRBV19 14 few CASSARTGGEGYTF TGTGCCAGTAGTGCCCGGACAGGGGGCGAAGGCTACACCTTC
TRBJ1-2 . TRBV19 14 . CASSIARAGQGYTF TGTGCCAGTAGTATTGCCAGGGCCGGGCAAGGCTACACCTTC
TRBJ2-7 . TRBV6-2/TRBV6-3 12 . CASSPQADEQYF TGTGCCAGCAGCCCCCAGGCTGACGAGCAGTACTTC
TRBJ1-5 . TRBV30 12 . CAWGELGQPQHF TGTGCCTGGGGTGAACTAGGTCAGCCCCAGCATTTT
TRBJ2-1 TRBD2 TRBV10-3 17 . CAISNPNSGRVGNEQFF TGTGCCATCAGTAACCCCAATAGCGGGAGGGTCGGGAATGAGCAGTTCTTC
TRBJ1-4 . TRBV5-1 15 . CVSSFSEGLGEKLFF TGCGTCAGCAGCTTTTCAGAGGGTCTAGGGGAAAAACTGTTTTTT
TRBJ1-1 . TRBV6-5 13 . CASSYTGNTEAFF TGTGCCAGCAGTTACACAGGGAACACTGAAGCTTTCTTT
TRBJ2-1 . TRBV7-9 14 . CASSLALELSEQFF TGTGCCAGCAGCTTAGCGCTCGAGCTCTCGGAGCAGTTCTTC
TRBJ1-1 . TRBV19 13 . CASSIDREAGAFF TGTGCCAGTAGTATAGATCGCGAGGCGGGAGCTTTCTTT
TRBJ2-3 TRBD2 TRBV6-2/TRBV6-3 15 . CASSLDSGSVDTQYF TGTGCCAGCAGCTTGGATAGCGGGAGTGTCGATACGCAGTATTTT
TRBJ2-1 TRBD2 TRBV18 17 . CASSLDVAGEFMHEQFF TGTGCCAGCTCGCTGGACGTAGCGGGGGAGTTCATGCATGAGCAGTTCTTC
TRBJ1-1 . TRBV29-1 15 . CSVEEVPGVNTEAFF TGCAGCGTTGAAGAAGTGCCGGGGGTGAACACTGAAGCTTTCTTT